These T cell receptor beta chains were read from a single sample in a study of pediatric ulcerative colitis. TCRdb's copy holds only in-frame clones and misses some; the assay was immunoSEQ multiplex PCR. There are fewer than 20,000 clones in the sample; 70% to 80% occur only once, and around 6.6% lies in the top ten. Sample: gut tissue. These receptors all come from a boy aged 5-17 years with moderate ulcerative colitis. The CDR3 runs from the conserved cysteine through the conserved F or W. The size entry is marked missing in some rows and otherwise reads once, few, many or a size class.

clone_size	v_call	j_call	cdr3_aa
few	TRBV11-1	TRBJ2-7	CASSLAQSSYEQYF
-	TRBV6-4	TRBJ2-1	CASSSGSYNEQFF
-	TRBV7-3	TRBJ2-7	CASSATGLGFPYEQYF
-	TRBV12-5	TRBJ1-2	CARDGKRTGGSSYGYTF
-	TRBV6-5	TRBJ1-1	CASFRRANTEAFF
-	TRBV2	TRBJ1-3	CASSSDRGTGNTIYF
-	TRBV30	TRBJ1-4	CAWSWSNEKLFF
-	TRBV2	TRBJ2-7	CASNYGQGTYEQYF
-	TRBV18	TRBJ2-5	CASSPIKQETQYF
-	TRBV4-1	TRBJ2-5	CASSQPSDERLQETQYF
-	TRBV18	TRBJ1-2	CASSPESLGNQGYTF
-	TRBV2	TRBJ1-5	CASSEDGLGNQPQHF
-	TRBV4-3	TRBJ2-7	CASSPGTGSYEQYF
-	TRBV9	TRBJ2-5	CASSLSGTGLGEQETQYF
-	TRBV28	TRBJ1-5	CASSITGERQPQHF